This T cell receptor (beta chain) is drawn from a study of T cell responses to AZD1222 COVID-19 vaccine. Study results and limitations: Nearly half of spike-specific TCRs reportedly target variant regions that are unmutated in the B.1.351 and B.1.1.7 variants. Among the donors, most were white British and more were female, and clonal diversity was possibly underestimated. Sampling that yielded the repertoires occurred only after the peak T cell response. Spike regions recognized by vaccine-associated CD4 TCRs spanned the protein, led by 160-218 and 743-854.

Concerning this clone: Its specificity is unknown. Other DNA sequences in this specimen translate into the identical CDR3.

Deletions cut 3 bases from V and 3 bases from J, with 3 bases between. This CDR3 spans 12 amino acids. In germline, CDR1 is ENHRY, CDR2 SYGVKD. Sequencing was performed with immunoSEQ multiplex PCR; in TCRdb, only in-frame clones are kept and a portion is missing. The table lists 150,000 or so clones, about 90% of them singletons. The J gene is TRBJ1-5, the V gene TRBV10-3; D is undetermined. The TCR comes from an adult who received the MenACWY meningococcal vaccine as a control. The sample was peripheral blood, taken 28 days after the second dose of the MenACWY control vaccine. Here the CDR3 reads CAISDVNQPQHF. The CDR3 DNA sequence: TGTGCCATCAGTGACGTCAATCAGCCCCAGCATTTT.